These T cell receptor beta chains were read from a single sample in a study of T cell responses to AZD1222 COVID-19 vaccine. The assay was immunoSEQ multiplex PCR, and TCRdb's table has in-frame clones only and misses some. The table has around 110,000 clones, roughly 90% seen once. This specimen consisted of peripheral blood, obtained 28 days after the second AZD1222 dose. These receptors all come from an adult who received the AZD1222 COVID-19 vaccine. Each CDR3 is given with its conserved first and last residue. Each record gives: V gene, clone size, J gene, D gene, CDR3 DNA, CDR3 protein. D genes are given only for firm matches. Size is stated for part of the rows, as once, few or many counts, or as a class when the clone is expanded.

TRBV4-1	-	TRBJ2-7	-	TGCGCCAGCAGCGGATCCCTTCCGGGCCGAAGCTCCTACGAGCAGTACTTC	CASSGSLPGRSSYEQYF
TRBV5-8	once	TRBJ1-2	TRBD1	TGTGCCAGCAGCCCGGGACAGGGAGACTATGGCTACACCTTC	CASSPGQGDYGYTF
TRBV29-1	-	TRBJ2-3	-	TGCAGCGTTGAGGGGGGGCCGTCAGATACGCAGTATTTT	CSVEGGPSDTQYF
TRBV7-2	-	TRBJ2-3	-	TGTGCCAGCAGTAAACTAGCAAGTGATACGCAGTATTTT	CASSKLASDTQYF
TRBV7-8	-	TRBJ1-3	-	TGTGCCAGCAGCCCTAGGATAGACGCGAACACCATATATTTT	CASSPRIDANTIYF
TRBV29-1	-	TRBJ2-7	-	TGCAGCGTGAAGGGGGAGCAGTACTTC	CSVKGEQYF
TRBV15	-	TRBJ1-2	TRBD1	TGTGCCACCAGCCCTCGGACAGGGGGAAACTATGGCTACACCTTC	CATSPRTGGNYGYTF
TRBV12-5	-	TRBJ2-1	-	TGTGCTAGTGGTTTTTCCGGGGACAATGAGCAGTTCTTC	CASGFSGDNEQFF
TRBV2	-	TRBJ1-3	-	TGTGCCAGCAGTGAAAGCGGTAGGGTACTGGTGAAGTCTGGAAACACCATATATTTT	CASSESGRVLVKSGNTIYF
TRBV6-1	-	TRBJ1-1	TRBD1	TGTGCCAGCAGTGATCCCGGACAGGGTGGGACTGAAGCTTTCTTT	CASSDPGQGGTEAFF
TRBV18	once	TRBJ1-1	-	TGTGCCAGCTCACCACGGCCGCAAGGGTCGAACACTGAAGCTTTCTTT	CASSPRPQGSNTEAFF
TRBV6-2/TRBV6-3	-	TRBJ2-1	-	TGTGCCAGCAGTCAAATGGGGGTGTTTGAGAATGAGCAGTTCTTC	CASSQMGVFENEQFF
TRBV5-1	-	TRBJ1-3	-	TGCGCCAGCAGCTTGGTCGGGGTAGGGGGTTCTGGAAACACCATATATTTT	CASSLVGVGGSGNTIYF
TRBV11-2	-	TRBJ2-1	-	TGTGCCAGCAGCTTAGAGAGGATTCCTTCCTACAATGAGCAGTTCTTC	CASSLERIPSYNEQFF
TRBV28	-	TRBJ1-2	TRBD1	TGTGCCAGCAGTTGGGGACAGCATACCGATGGCTACACCTTC	CASSWGQHTDGYTF